This paragraph reports one T cell receptor beta chain. Its antigen remains unidentified. The V end was cut by 3 bases, the J end by 6 bases, with 11 bases between. This CDR3 contains 14 residues. Unique molecular identifiers were affixed to single, distinct cDNA molecules. A single record per CDR3 protein comes from TCRdb applying MiXCR to the 5' RACE reads. The repertoire holds more than 50,000 distinct CDR3 sequences, with 10% to 15% as singletons. This sample was included in a study of early T cells in non-severe SARS-CoV-2 infection. Study background: Sequencing used unsorted whole-blood bulk RNA, so chains lack pairing. Regarding the study as a whole: VDJdb-based matching was biased toward anti-spike CD8 responses and missed private and CD4 specificities.

The sequence was collected from an adult who was a healthcare worker with PCR-confirmed SARS-CoV-2 infection or an uninfected control (not recorded which). Material: whole blood, obtained at baseline. The gene calls are TRBV12-3 or TRBV12-4 and TRBJ2-2; the D is unclear. CDR3 sequence: CASSFLPSPGELFF. The CDR3 region has the DNA TGTGCCAGCAGTTTCTTACCCAGCCCCGGGGAGCTGTTTTTT.